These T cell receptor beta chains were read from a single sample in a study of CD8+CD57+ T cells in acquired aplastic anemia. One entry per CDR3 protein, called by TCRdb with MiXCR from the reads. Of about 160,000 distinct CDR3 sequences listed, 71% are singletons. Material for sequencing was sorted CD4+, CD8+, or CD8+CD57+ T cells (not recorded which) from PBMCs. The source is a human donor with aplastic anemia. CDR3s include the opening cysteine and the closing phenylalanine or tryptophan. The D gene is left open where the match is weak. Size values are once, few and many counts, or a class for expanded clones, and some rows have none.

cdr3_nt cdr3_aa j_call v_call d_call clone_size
TGTGCCAGTAGGACGACAGGGCAAAACACCATATATTTT CASRTTGQNTIYF TRBJ1-3 TRBV19 TRBD1 .
TGCAGTGCTGTAGCGGGAGGGAACACCGGGGAGCTGTTTTTT CSAVAGGNTGELFF TRBJ2-2 TRBV20-1 TRBD2 .
TGTGCCATCAGGAGGACCTACGAGCAGTACTTC CAIRRTYEQYF TRBJ2-7 TRBV2 . .
TGTGCCAGCACTTCGACTCCGGACACTGAAGCTTTCTTT CASTSTPDTEAFF TRBJ1-1 TRBV2 . few
TGCAGTGCTAGATCCTGGGACACCCATGGCTACACCTTC CSARSWDTHGYTF TRBJ1-2 TRBV20-1 . .
TGTGCCAGCAGCCCTAGCGGACCACCCGAGCAGTACTTC CASSPSGPPEQYF TRBJ2-7 TRBV3-1 TRBD2 .
TGCAGTGCTAGTTCGGGCACAGCCTACGAGCATTTT CSASSGTAYEHF TRBJ1-5 TRBV20-1 . .
TGTGCCAGCAGCCCGCCAGTGGGGACCCAGTACTTC CASSPPVGTQYF TRBJ2-5 TRBV7-9 . .
TGCGCCAGCAGCCCTGGTCCCGATGGACAGCGCTATGGCTACACCTTC CASSPGPDGQRYGYTF TRBJ1-2 TRBV5-1 . .
TGTGCCAGCAGCCTTCGAACGCTCGGGGATAACTATGGCTACACCTTC CASSLRTLGDNYGYTF TRBJ1-2 TRBV14 . many
TGTGCCAGCAGTTTAGACGGTAGCTCTGGGGCCAACGTCCTGACTTTC CASSLDGSSGANVLTF TRBJ2-6 TRBV2 . .
TGTGCCAGTACCCTAGCTGAGGCCTACAATGAGCAGTTCTTC CASTLAEAYNEQFF TRBJ2-1 TRBV19 . .
TGTGCCAGCAGCTTAGAGGGTAACGCAGATACGCAGTATTTT CASSLEGNADTQYF TRBJ2-3 TRBV7-3 . once
TGCAGTGCTAGAGATGGAGGGGGCACAGATACGCAGTATTTT CSARDGGGTDTQYF TRBJ2-3 TRBV20-1 . .
TGTGCCATCAGTGGGACAGAAGAAGAGACCCAGTACTTC CAISGTEEETQYF TRBJ2-5 TRBV10-3 . .
TGTGCCATCAGTGAGTCGCTGGGGCGTGGTTCCTACAATGAGCAGTTCTTC CAISESLGRGSYNEQFF TRBJ2-1 TRBV10-3 . once
TGTGCCATCAGTGAACCCGGGACAGGCAATTCACCCCTCCACTTT CAISEPGTGNSPLHF TRBJ1-6 TRBV10-3 TRBD1 .
TGTGCCAGCGCGATGGGGGCACGTGGAGAGACCCAGTACTTC CASAMGARGETQYF TRBJ2-5 TRBV2 . .
TGTGCCAGCAGCTCCGGACTAGCGGGAGACAATGAGCAGTTCTTC CASSSGLAGDNEQFF TRBJ2-1 TRBV7-2 TRBD2 .
TGCAGTGCCAGCAGTGACTTAGCGGGGGCTTACAATGAGCAATTCTTC CSASSDLAGAYNEQFF TRBJ2-1 TRBV20-1 TRBD2 .
TGTGCCAGCAGCTGGCGGGACTATGAGCAGTTCTTC CASSWRDYEQFF TRBJ2-1 TRBV7-9 . .
TGTGCCAGCAGTGAAGCAACGTCAGCCGGAGGAAACACCATATATTTT CASSEATSAGGNTIYF TRBJ1-3 TRBV2 . .
TGTGCCAGCAGCTTAAGGCAGTACAATGAGCAGTTCTTC CASSLRQYNEQFF TRBJ2-1 TRBV7-9 . .
TGCGCCAGCAGCCACATACAGGGTGTCTACGAGCAGTACTTC CASSHIQGVYEQYF TRBJ2-7 TRBV4-1 . .
TGTGCCAGCAGTGGAACCGGGGCTAACTCACCCCTCCACTTT CASSGTGANSPLHF TRBJ1-6 TRBV12-3/TRBV12-4 . .
TGTGCCAGCGCCTTGTCCCTACCTGGGGAGCAGTACTTC CASALSLPGEQYF TRBJ2-7 TRBV6-1 . .
TGTGCCAGCAGTTTCGACAGGGGGCGGCCCTACGAGCAGTACTTC CASSFDRGRPYEQYF TRBJ2-7 TRBV6-2/TRBV6-3 TRBD1 many
TGCAGTGCCACTACAGGGGACCCCGGCACAGATACGCAGTATTTT CSATTGDPGTDTQYF TRBJ2-3 TRBV20-1 TRBD1 many
TGTGCCAACAGCCAAACCTATTTCGACACTGAAGCTTTCTTT CANSQTYFDTEAFF TRBJ1-1 TRBV7-2 . .
TGCAGTGCTAGAGACCCCGGACAGGGGTCTAGAAATTCACCCCTCCACTTT CSARDPGQGSRNSPLHF TRBJ1-6 TRBV20-1 TRBD1 .
TGTGCCAGCACTTATAGGACTGGAGGAGATACGCAGTATTTT CASTYRTGGDTQYF TRBJ2-3 TRBV12-3/TRBV12-4 . .
TGTGCCAGCAGCTTAGCGCCTGGACAGCTTTACGAGCAGTACTTC CASSLAPGQLYEQYF TRBJ2-7 TRBV11-2 . few
TGTCCCAGCAGCTCGGGATCGGGTTCACCCCTCCACTTT CPSSSGSGSPLHF TRBJ1-6 TRBV7-6 . .
TGTGCCACCAGCAGAGCCCGGGAGGGAGAGCAGTTCTTC CATSRAREGEQFF TRBJ2-1 TRBV15 TRBD2 medium-sized
TGCAGTGCCCCGGGACTAGCGGGATATGAGCAGTTCTTC CSAPGLAGYEQFF TRBJ2-1 TRBV20-1 TRBD2 .
TGCAGTGCTAGAGATCTGGTGTCCCACTCCTACAATGAGCAGTTCTTC CSARDLVSHSYNEQFF TRBJ2-1 TRBV20-1 . .
TGCAGTGCCGCGCTAGCGGGAGGGCCCGATGAGCAGTTCTTC CSAALAGGPDEQFF TRBJ2-1 TRBV20-1 TRBD2 .
TGTGCCAGCAGCCCCTTTGGGGGCGCGGACGAGCAGTACTTC CASSPFGGADEQYF TRBJ2-7 TRBV7-8 . .
TGTGCCATCAGTGAGTCGACCGGACTCTCCTACGAGCAGTACTTC CAISESTGLSYEQYF TRBJ2-7 TRBV10-3 . few
TGTGCCAGTAGTGCTAGCGGCTATAGGGGGGCCAAAAACATTCAGTACTTC CASSASGYRGAKNIQYF TRBJ2-4 TRBV19 . .
TGTGCCATCAGGGACGCTCGGTGGGGAGACACAGATACGCAGTATTTT CAIRDARWGDTDTQYF TRBJ2-3 TRBV10-3 . once
TGTGCCACCAGCAGAGCTCGGGGGGCAGGAGAAAAACTGTTTTTT CATSRARGAGEKLFF TRBJ1-4 TRBV15 . once
TGTGCCAGCAGCTCCTTTAGCGGGGGGGACTCCTACGAGCAGTACTTC CASSSFSGGDSYEQYF TRBJ2-7 TRBV7-9 TRBD2 .
TGTGCCAGCAGCTTATGGGTAGGAGGCGAGCAGTACTTC CASSLWVGGEQYF TRBJ2-7 TRBV7-9 . .
TGTGCCACCAGTGATTTGGTTTTTGGGGGGCAAGAGACCCAGTACTTC CATSDLVFGGQETQYF TRBJ2-5 TRBV24-1 . .
TGTGCCAGCAGCTTAAGAGGGCGGTACAATGAGCAGTTCTTC CASSLRGRYNEQFF TRBJ2-1 TRBV7-6 . many
TGTGCCAGCAGTTACTCGGGGATAAACGTCCTGACTTTC CASSYSGINVLTF TRBJ2-6 TRBV6-5 . .
TGTGCCAGTAGTATCTATGATGGGTCGGAGACCCAGTACTTC CASSIYDGSETQYF TRBJ2-5 TRBV19 . .
TGCAGTGCTAGGAGCGGGGGGAGGGCGGAGACCCAGTACTTC CSARSGGRAETQYF TRBJ2-5 TRBV20-1 TRBD2 .
TGTGCCAGCAGCGCAACCAGGGGGCCTGATTCACCCCTCCACTTT CASSATRGPDSPLHF TRBJ1-6 TRBV9 TRBD1 .
TGCGCCAGCAGCACCGGGACAGGGAGCATCACTGAAGCTTTCTTT CASSTGTGSITEAFF TRBJ1-1 TRBV5-1 TRBD1 .
TGTGCCAGCAGCCAAGTTGGGGGATCGACTGAAGCTTTCTTT CASSQVGGSTEAFF TRBJ1-1 TRBV4-2 . once
TGTGCCATCAGTGAGTCAACCAGAAGGGCCGCCCAAGAGACCCAGTACTTC CAISESTRRAAQETQYF TRBJ2-5 TRBV10-3 . .
TGTGCCAGCAGCTTCGAAGGGAATGAGCAGTTCTTC CASSFEGNEQFF TRBJ2-1 TRBV5-5 . once
TGTGCCACCAGTACCGCCGGCACCTACAATGAGCAGCTCTTC CATSTAGTYNEQLF TRBJ2-1 TRBV24-1 . .
TGTGCCAGCAGTCAGGCACCCGGAGCGATACAGCAGTTCTTC CASSQAPGAIQQFF TRBJ2-1 TRBV12-3/TRBV12-4 . .
TGTGCCACCAGCAGAGATCGCGGGACAGGGTACCAAGAGACCCAGTACTTC CATSRDRGTGYQETQYF TRBJ2-5 TRBV15 TRBD1 .
TGCAGTGCTGCTTTTAGCGGATTCTCCTACAATGAGCAGTTCTTC CSAAFSGFSYNEQFF TRBJ2-1 TRBV20-1 . .